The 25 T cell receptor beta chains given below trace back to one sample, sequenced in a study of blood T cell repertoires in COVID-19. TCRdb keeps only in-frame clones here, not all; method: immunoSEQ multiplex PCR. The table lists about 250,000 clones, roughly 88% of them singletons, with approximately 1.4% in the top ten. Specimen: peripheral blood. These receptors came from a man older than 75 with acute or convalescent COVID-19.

CDR3 protein: CASSLAKGDTGELFF. Here the CDR3 DNA reads TGTGCCAGCAGCTTAGCGAAGGGGGACACCGGGGAGCTGTTTTTT. The chain carries TRBV7-2 and TRBJ2-2; maybe TRBD1 (6 bases). V gave up 0 bases and J gave up 3 bases, with 8 bases separating them. CDR1 is SGHTA, CDR2 FQGNSA, per germline. This CDR3 is built from 15 residues.

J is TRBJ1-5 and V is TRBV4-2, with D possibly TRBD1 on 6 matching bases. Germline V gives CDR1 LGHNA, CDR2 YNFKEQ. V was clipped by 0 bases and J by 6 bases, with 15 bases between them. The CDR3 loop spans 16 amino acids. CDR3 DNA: TGTGCCAGCAGCCAAGACGTACAGGGCGGTGGTCAGCCCCAGCATTTT. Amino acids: CASSQDVQGGGQPQHF.

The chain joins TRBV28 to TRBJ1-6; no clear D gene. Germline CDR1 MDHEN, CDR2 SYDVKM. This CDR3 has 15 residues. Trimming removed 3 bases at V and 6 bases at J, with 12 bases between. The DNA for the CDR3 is TGTGCCAGCAGTTTCCGGTCCCCCATTAATTCACCCCTCCACTTT. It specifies CASSFRSPINSPLHF.

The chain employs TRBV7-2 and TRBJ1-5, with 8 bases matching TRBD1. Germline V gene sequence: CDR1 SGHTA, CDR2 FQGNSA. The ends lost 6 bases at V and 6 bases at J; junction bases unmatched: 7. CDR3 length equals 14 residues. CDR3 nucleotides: TGTGCCAGCAGTTTCCCAGGGGGCGGTCAGCCCCAGCATTTT. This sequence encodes CASSFPGGGQPQHF.

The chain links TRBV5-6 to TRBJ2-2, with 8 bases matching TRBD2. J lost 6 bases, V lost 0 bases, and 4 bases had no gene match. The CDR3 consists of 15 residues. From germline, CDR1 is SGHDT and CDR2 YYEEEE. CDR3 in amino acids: CASSLGREVPGELFF. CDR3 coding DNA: TGTGCCAGCAGCTTGGGGCGGGAGGTTCCCGGGGAGCTGTTTTTT.

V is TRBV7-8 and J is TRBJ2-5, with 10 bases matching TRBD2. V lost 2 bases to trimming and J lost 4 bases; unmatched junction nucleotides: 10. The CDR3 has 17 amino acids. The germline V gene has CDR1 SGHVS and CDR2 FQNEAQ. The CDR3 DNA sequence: TGTGCCAGCAGCTTACGTAGGCTAGCGGGAGTTTCAGAGACCCAGTACTTC. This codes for CASSLRRLAGVSETQYF.

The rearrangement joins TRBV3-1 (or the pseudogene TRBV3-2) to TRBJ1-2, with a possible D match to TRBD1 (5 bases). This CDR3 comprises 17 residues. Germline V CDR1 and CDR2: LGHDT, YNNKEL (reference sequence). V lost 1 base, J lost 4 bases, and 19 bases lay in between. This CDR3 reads CASSQALGGELGYGYTF. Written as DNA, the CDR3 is TGTGCCAGCAGCCAAGCCTTAGGAGGGGAATTAGGCTATGGCTACACCTTC.

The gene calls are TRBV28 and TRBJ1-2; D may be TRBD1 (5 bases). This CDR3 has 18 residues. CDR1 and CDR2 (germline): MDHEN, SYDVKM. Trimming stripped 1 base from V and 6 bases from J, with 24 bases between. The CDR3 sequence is CASSLYPPAGPERDGYTF. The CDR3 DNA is TGTGCCAGCAGTTTATACCCCCCGGCGGGACCCGAGAGGGATGGCTACACCTTC.

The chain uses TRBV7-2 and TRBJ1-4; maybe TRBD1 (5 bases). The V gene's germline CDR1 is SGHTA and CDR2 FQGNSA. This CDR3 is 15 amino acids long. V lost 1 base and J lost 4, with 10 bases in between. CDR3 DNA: TGTGCCAGCAGCTTAGATGGGGGGGTTAATGAAAAACTGTTTTTT. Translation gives CASSLDGGVNEKLFF.

The CDR3 DNA sequence: TGTGCCAGTAGTACCGGGTCTCCGAACACTGAAGCTTTCTTT. Its translation: CASSTGSPNTEAFF. The chain recombines TRBV19 with TRBJ1-1; unclear D gene. The V end lost 4 bases, the J end lost 1 base, and 10 bases lay between the germline ends. Germline V gene sequence: CDR1 LNHDA, CDR2 SQIVND (reference sequence). The length of the CDR3 is 14 residues.

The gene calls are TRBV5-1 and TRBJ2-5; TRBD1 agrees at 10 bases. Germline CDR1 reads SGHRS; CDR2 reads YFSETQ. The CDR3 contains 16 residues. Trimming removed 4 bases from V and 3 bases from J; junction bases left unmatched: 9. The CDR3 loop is CASSANSGTGEETQYF. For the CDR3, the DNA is TGCGCCAGCAGCGCGAACTCCGGGACAGGGGAAGAGACCCAGTACTTC. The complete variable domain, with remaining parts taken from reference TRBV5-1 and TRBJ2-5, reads KAGVTQTPRYLIKTRGQQVTLSCSPISGHRSVSWYQQTPGQGLQFLFEYFSETQRNKGNFPGRFSGRQFSNSRSEMNVSTLELGDSALYLCASSANSGTGEETQYFGPGTRLLVL.

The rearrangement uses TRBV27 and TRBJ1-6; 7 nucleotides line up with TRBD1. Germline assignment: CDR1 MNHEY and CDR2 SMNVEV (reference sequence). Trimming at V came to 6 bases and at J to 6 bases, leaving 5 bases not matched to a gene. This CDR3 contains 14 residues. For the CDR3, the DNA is TGTGCCAGCAGGGGGACAGCAATTAATTCACCCCTCCACTTT. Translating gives CASRGTAINSPLHF.

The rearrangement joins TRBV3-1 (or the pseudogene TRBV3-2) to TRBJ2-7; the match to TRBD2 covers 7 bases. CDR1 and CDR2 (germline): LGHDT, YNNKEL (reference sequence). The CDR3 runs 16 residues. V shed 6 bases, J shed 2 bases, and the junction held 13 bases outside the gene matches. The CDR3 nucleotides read TGTGCCAGCAGTCCTCCGGAGCGGGGTGTCCCCTACGAGCAGTACTTC. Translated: CASSPPERGVPYEQYF.

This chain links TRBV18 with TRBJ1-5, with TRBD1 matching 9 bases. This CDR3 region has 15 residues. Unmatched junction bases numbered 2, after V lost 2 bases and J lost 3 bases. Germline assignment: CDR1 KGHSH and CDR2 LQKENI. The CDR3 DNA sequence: TGTGCCAGCTCACCAGGGGACAGGGTCAATCAGCCCCAGCATTTT. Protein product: CASSPGDRVNQPQHF. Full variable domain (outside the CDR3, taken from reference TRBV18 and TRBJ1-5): NAGVMQNPRHLVRRRGQEARLRCSPMKGHSHVYWYRQLPEEGLKFMVYLQKENIIDESGMPKERFSAEFPKEGPSILRIQQVVRGDSAAYFCASSPGDRVNQPQHFGDGTRLSIL.

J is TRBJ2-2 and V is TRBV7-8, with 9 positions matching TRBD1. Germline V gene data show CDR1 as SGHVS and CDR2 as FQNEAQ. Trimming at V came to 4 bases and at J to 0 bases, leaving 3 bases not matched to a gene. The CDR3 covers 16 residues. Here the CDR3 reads CASSWDRAANTGELFF. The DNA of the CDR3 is TGTGCCAGCAGCTGGGACAGGGCCGCGAACACCGGGGAGCTGTTTTTT.

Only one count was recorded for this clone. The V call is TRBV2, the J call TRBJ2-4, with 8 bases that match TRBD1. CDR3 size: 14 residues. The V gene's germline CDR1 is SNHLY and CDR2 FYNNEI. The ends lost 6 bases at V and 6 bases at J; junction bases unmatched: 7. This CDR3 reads CASRTGVTGNIQYF. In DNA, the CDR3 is TGTGCCAGCAGGACAGGGGTAACGGGAAACATTCAGTACTTC.

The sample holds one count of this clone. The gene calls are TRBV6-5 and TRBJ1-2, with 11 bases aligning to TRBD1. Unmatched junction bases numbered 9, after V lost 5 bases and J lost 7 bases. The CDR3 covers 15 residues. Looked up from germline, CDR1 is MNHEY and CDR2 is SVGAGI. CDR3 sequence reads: CASSNPGQGVGGYTF. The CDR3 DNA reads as TGTGCCAGCAGTAATCCGGGACAGGGGGTTGGTGGCTACACCTTC.

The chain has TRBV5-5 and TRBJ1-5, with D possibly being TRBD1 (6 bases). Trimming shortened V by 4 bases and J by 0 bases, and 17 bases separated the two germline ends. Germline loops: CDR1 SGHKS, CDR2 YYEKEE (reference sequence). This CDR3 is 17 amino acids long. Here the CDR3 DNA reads TGTGCCAGCAGCCGGGACATACCGCGTTATAGCAATCAGCCCCAGCATTTT. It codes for CASSRDIPRYSNQPQHF.

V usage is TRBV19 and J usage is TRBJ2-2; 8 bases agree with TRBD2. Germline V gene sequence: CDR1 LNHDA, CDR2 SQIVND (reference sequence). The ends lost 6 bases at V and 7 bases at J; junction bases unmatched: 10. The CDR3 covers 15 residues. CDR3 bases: TGTGCCAGTAGCCCTCGGCGGGGGGCAGGCGGGGAGCTGTTTTTT. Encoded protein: CASSPRRGAGGELFF.

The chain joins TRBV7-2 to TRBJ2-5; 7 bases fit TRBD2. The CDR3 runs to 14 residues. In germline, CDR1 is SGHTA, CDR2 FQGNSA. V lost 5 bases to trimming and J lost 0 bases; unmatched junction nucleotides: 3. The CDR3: CASSPAGNQETQYF. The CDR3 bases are TGTGCCAGCAGCCCAGCGGGGAACCAAGAGACCCAGTACTTC.

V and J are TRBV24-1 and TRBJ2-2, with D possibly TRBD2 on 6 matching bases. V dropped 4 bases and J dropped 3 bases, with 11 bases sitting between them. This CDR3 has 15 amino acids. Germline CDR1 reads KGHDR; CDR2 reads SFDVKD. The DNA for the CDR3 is TGTGCCACCAGTGACGGCGGGATCGACACCGGGGAGCTGTTTTTT. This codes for CATSDGGIDTGELFF.

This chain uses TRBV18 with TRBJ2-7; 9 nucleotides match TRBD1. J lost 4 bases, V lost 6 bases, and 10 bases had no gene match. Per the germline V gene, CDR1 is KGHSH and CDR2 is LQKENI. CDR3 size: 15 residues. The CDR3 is CASSVTGQGKYEQYF. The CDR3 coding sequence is TGTGCCAGCTCTGTGACGGGACAGGGAAAATACGAGCAGTACTTC.

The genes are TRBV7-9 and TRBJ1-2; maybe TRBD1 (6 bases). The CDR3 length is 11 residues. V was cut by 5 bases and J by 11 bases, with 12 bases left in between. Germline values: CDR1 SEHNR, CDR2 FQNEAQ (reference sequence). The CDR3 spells CASSQGLVYTF. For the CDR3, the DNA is TGTGCCAGCAGCCAGGGGCTCGTTTACACCTTC.

CDR3 nucleotide sequence: TGTGCCAGCAGCCTTGACAATGAGCAGTTCTTC. Protein: CASSLDNEQFF. The genes are TRBV7-9 and TRBJ2-1; D unresolved. Germline CDR1 and CDR2: SEHNR and FQNEAQ (reference sequence). V lost 5 bases and J 5 bases, leaving 4 bases between the germline ends. This CDR3 has 11 residues.

CDR3 DNA sequence: TGTGCCAGCAGGCCGACAGGGTCGAACTATGGCTACACCTTC. Protein product: CASRPTGSNYGYTF. V usage is TRBV14 and J usage is TRBJ1-2; 7 positions agree with TRBD1. From germline, CDR1 is SGHDN and CDR2 FVKESK. Unmatched junction bases numbered 6, after V lost 6 bases and J lost 2 bases. The CDR3 is made up of 14 amino acids.